The clone carrying this T cell receptor (beta chain) was observed a few times. The sample belongs to a study of blood T cells in healthy people across ages. Together with a sample-barcoded 5' primer, a J-beta primer mix was included in a second PCR lasting about 6 to 11 cycles. From the 5' RACE reads, TCRdb called clonotypes with MiXCR, one entry per CDR3 protein. Seen here are fewer than 900,000 distinct CDR3 sequences, roughly 45% observed once, and the top ten hold approximately 22%. Germline assignment: CDR1 MGHDK and CDR2 SYGVNS. V was pared by 4 bases and J by 10 bases, with 7 bases of the junction left unmatched. The CDR3 contains 13 residues.

This receptor was identified in an older woman in good health. V gene TRBV25-1 combines with J gene TRBJ2-1; 7 positions match TRBD2. The sample consisted of blood. The CDR3 here is CASSGAGDKEQFF. CDR3 DNA sequence: TGTGCCAGCAGTGGGGCGGGGGATAAAGAGCAGTTCTTC.